The table lists the clone carrying this TCR beta chain with a few counts. The antigen remains unidentified. The sample is drawn from a study of regulatory T cells in long-lasting Graves disease. Overall study: The term persistent Graves' disease signified upward of 5 years on antithyroid drugs with positive TSH receptor antibodies.

Study findings and constraints: Persistent patients had a count of shared public clonotypes (around 2,700) that exceeded that of new patients (almost 1,000). Thyroid tissue went unstudied; only peripheral blood was examined.

The germline V gene has CDR1 KGHDR and CDR2 SFDVKD. This CDR3 region has 16 residues. The ends lost 3 bases at V and 6 bases at J; junction bases unmatched: 8. Building of the TCR beta libraries involved iRepertoire HTBI primers and Arm-PCR of CDR3 regions. TCRdb independently ran MiXCR on the multiplex PCR reads; one entry per CDR3 protein. The sample yields about 470,000 distinct CDR3 sequences, 20% to 25% seen once. The time point: persistent/refractory GD, antithyroid drugs over 5 years with positive TRAb. Preparation of the TCR library used RNA extracted from PBMCs. The patients included were those that came from an endocrinology department in Xi'an, China.

Source: peripheral blood mononuclear cells (PBMCs), taken when the disease was refractory, from a patient treated with antithyroid drugs. The chain uses TRBV24-1 and TRBJ2-2; 8 nucleotides align to TRBD1. This receptor was obtained from a female donor with Graves disease. In nucleotides, the CDR3 is TGTGCCACCAGTGATGTGGGACAGGAGCCGGCCGGGGAGCTGTTTTTT. This codes for CATSDVGQEPAGELFF.